Presented here are 29 T cell receptor beta chains from one specimen sequenced in a study of read filtering for tumor transcriptome and immune sequencing. Molecular barcoded adaptors covering alpha/delta and beta/gamma chains were used on approximately 400 ng RNA. MiXCR, run by TCRdb on the reads, gives a single entry per CDR3 protein. The sample lists about 39,000 distinct CDR3 sequences, around an eighth occurring once. The sequenced material came from a population of CD138-negative cells sorted from bone marrow. These receptors came from a donor older than 35 with multiple myeloma.

A few counts support this clonotype. The gene calls are TRBV2 and TRBJ1-5, with TRBD1 as a possible D gene (5 bases). The germline CDR1 and CDR2 sequences are SNHLY and FYNNEI. The CDR3 has 15 amino acids. V lost 9 bases and J lost 0, with 15 bases in between. Here the CDR3 reads CASKGLGSSNQPQHF. DNA of the CDR3: TGTGCCAGTAAGGGACTCGGGAGTAGCAATCAGCCCCAGCATTTT. Variable domain in full (rest from reference TRBV2 and TRBJ1-5): EPEVTQTPSHQVTQMGQEVILRCVPISNHLYFYWYRQILGQKVEFLVSFYNNEISEKSEIFDDQFSVERPDGSNFTLKIRSTKLEDSAMYFCASKGLGSSNQPQHFGDGTRLSIL.

This clonotype was picked up many times. The chain couples TRBV29-1 to TRBJ2-3; TRBD2 is a possible D gene (6 bases). CDR1 is SQVTM and CDR2 is ANQGSEA in the germline V gene. The CDR3 is 13 residues long. The V end lost 4 bases, the J end lost 5 bases, and 13 bases lay between the germline ends. CDR3 protein: CSVVRQTRDTQYF. As DNA, the CDR3 is TGCAGCGTTGTTCGACAGACTAGAGATACGCAGTATTTT.

This clonotype was detected many times. The V call is TRBV7-2, the J call TRBJ2-5; 10 bases line up with TRBD2. CDR3 length: 14 residues. CDR1 is SGHTA and CDR2 is FQGNSA in the germline V gene. J was trimmed by 4 bases and V by 6 bases; bases with no gene match: 5. The CDR3 nucleotides read TGTGCCAGCAGTACTAGCGGGATAGGAGAGACCCAGTACTTC. Translation gives CASSTSGIGETQYF.

This clonotype has a count of ten or more. This sequence joins TRBV20-1 and TRBJ2-7; no clear D gene. Germline V lookup: CDR1 DFQATT, CDR2 SNEGSKA (reference sequence). The CDR3 has 12 residues. The ends were cut back, 0 bases at V and 3 bases at J, with 6 bases in the middle. CDR3 sequence: CSAREGLYEQYF. The CDR3 DNA reads TGCAGTGCTAGAGAGGGCCTCTACGAGCAGTACTTC.

In this sample, this clonotype turned up many times. The rearrangement uses TRBV6-1 and TRBJ2-3; the match to TRBD2 covers 10 bases. The CDR3 length is 16 residues. V lost 4 bases and J lost 2; bases outside the gene matches: 6. Germline values: CDR1 MNHNS, CDR2 SASEGT. The CDR3 reads CASSVHSGGLTDTQYF. CDR3 DNA: TGTGCCAGCAGTGTTCATAGCGGGGGGCTCACAGATACGCAGTATTTT.

This clonotype was seen ten or more times. The genes are TRBV28 and TRBJ1-1, with 7 bases identical to TRBD1. Trimming took 2 bases from V and 4 from J; bases not matched to a gene: 1. This CDR3 is built from 13 residues. Germline V lookup: CDR1 MDHEN, CDR2 SYDVKM. CDR3 in DNA: TGTGCCAGCAGTTTAAAGGGGGCCACTGAAGCTTTCTTT. It is translated as CASSLKGATEAFF. The entire variable domain, with the rest obtained from reference TRBV28 and TRBJ1-1, is as follows: DVKVTQSSRYLVKRTGEKVFLECVQDMDHENMFWYRQDPGLGLRLIYFSYDVKMKEKGDIPEGYSVSREKKERFSLILESASTNQTSMYLCASSLKGATEAFFGQGTRLTVV.

A remark on this clonotype: A much bigger clone sits one base away, suggesting this may be a read error. This sequence joins TRBV5-1 and TRBJ2-7; D possibly matches TRBD1 or TRBD2 (5 bases each). V lost 6 bases and J 5 bases, leaving 15 bases between the germline ends. The CDR3 is made up of 13 amino acids. Germline V gene data show CDR1 as SGHRS and CDR2 as YFSETQ. CDR3 in DNA: TGCGCCAGCACCGAGCCTGGGGGAGACGAGCAGTACTTC. Residues: CASTEPGGDEQYF.

To note about this clonotype: The conserved phenylalanine or tryptophan is not found at the CDR3 terminus, so this likely reflects a read error. The DNA is omitted, as the CDR3 cannot be located on it reliably, and the CDR3 follows TCRdb's listing. The CDR3 is CASRTGVSYNEQVY. The J gene is TRBJ2-1, the V gene TRBV6-1; no check of the table's D call, TRBD1, against the DNA was made. Including both end residues, the CDR3 is 14 amino acids long. Germline V gives CDR1 MNHNS, CDR2 SASEGT.

This clonotype was recorded at least ten times. The chain joins TRBV5-4 to TRBJ2-3; D tentatively reads TRBD1 or TRBD2 (5 bases each). Germline V lookup: CDR1 SGHNT, CDR2 YYREEE (reference sequence). Trimming removed 3 bases at V and 5 bases at J, with 13 bases between. CDR3 length: 14 residues. CDR3 sequence reads: CASSSWGMGDTQYF. CDR3 nucleotides: TGTGCCAGCAGCTCTTGGGGGATGGGAGATACGCAGTATTTT.

The chain is built from TRBV29-1 and TRBJ2-1; 7 nucleotides align to TRBD1. The J segment lost 4 bases and the V segment lost 8 bases, leaving 8 bases of the junction unmatched. Germline values: CDR1 SQVTM, CDR2 ANQGSEA. The CDR3 loop spans 13 amino acids. CDR3 bases: TGCAGCACTGGGGGACAGACATACAATGAGCAGTTCTTC. This gives the protein CSTGGQTYNEQFF.

With regard to this clonotype: The junction departs from germline at one end; a sequencing error may be responsible. This sequence joins TRBV3-1 and TRBJ1-3, with TRBD1 matching 9 bases. Germline V lookup: CDR1 LGHDT, CDR2 YNNKEL (reference sequence). The CDR3 extends over 16 amino acids. DNA of the CDR3: TGTGCCAGCAGCCCCGCGACAGGGGGATCTGGAAACGCCATATATTTT. It translates to CASSPATGGSGNAIYF. Using reference TRBV3-1 and TRBJ1-3 for the parts outside the CDR3, the full variable domain is DTAVSQTPKYLVTQMGNDKSIKCEQNLGHDTMYWYKQDSKKFLKIMFSYNNKELIINETVPNRFSPKSPDKAHLNLHINSLELGDSAVYFCASSPATGGSGNAIYFGEGSWLTVV.

About this clonotype: This clone may be a read error of a much larger clone one base away. The CDR3 does not end in the conserved phenylalanine or tryptophan, so this is likely a read error. The rearrangement joins TRBV2 to TRBJ2-2; D remains ambiguous. Trimming took 6 bases from V and 6 from J, leaving 14 bases between them. Germline CDR1 and CDR2: SNHLY and FYNNEI. This CDR3 has 14 amino acids. The CDR3 sequence: CASRNSRTAGELFS. In nucleotides, the CDR3 is TGTGCCAGCAGGAATAGCAGGACCGCCGGGGAGCTGTTTTCT.

This clonotype was seen at least ten times. The rearrangement joins TRBV7-9 to TRBJ1-4, with a weak D call TRBD1 (5 bases). Trimming cost V 3 bases and J 7 bases, with 27 bases left between them. Germline CDR1 and CDR2: SEHNR and FQNEAQ (reference sequence). This CDR3 has 19 residues. CDR3 protein: CASSLRNYSKPVGGEKLFF. In nucleotides, the CDR3 is TGTGCCAGCAGCTTGCGAAACTACAGTAAGCCCGTCGGGGGTGAAAAACTGTTTTTT.

This clonotype was picked up many times. The CDR3 nucleotides read TGTGCCAGCAGTTCGGGTATCAGAAAAACTAACACTGAAGCTTTCTTT. It is translated as CASSSGIRKTNTEAFF. This chain links TRBV12-3 or TRBV12-4 with TRBJ1-1, with D uncertain. The V gene lost 4 bases and the J gene lost 2 bases, with 17 bases spanning the gap. The CDR3 spans 16 residues.

This clonotype was counted ten times or more. This chain links TRBV11-3 with TRBJ1-4; D call uncertain. The CDR3 has 14 amino acids. V was pared by 5 bases and J by 5 bases, with 12 bases between. CDR1 and CDR2 (germline): SGHNT, YENEEA. CDR3 amino acids: CASSRTRSNEKLFF. DNA for the CDR3: TGTGCCAGCAGCCGTACGAGGTCCAATGAAAAACTGTTTTTT.

This clonotype was counted many times. The chain recombines TRBV20-1 with TRBJ2-1; 14 nucleotides agree with TRBD2. The CDR3 runs to 16 residues. Germline CDR1 DFQATT, CDR2 SNEGSKA (reference sequence). V lost 5 bases to trimming and J lost 8 bases; unmatched junction nucleotides: 11. CDR3 protein: CSAPDRLAGGPDEQFF. Written as DNA, the CDR3 is TGCAGTGCTCCCGATAGACTAGCGGGAGGGCCCGATGAGCAGTTCTTC.

This clonotype was observed a handful of times. The rearrangement uses TRBV5-1 and TRBJ1-2; D is unclear. In germline, CDR1 is SGHRS, CDR2 YFSETQ. Trimming stripped 0 bases from V and 6 bases from J, with 9 bases between. The CDR3 spans 13 residues. This CDR3 reads CASSLGAGDGYTF. The CDR3 DNA reads as TGCGCCAGCAGCTTGGGGGCAGGCGATGGCTACACCTTC.

This clonotype showed up many times. The CDR3 is CSARAGGTDTQYF. The CDR3 DNA is TGCAGTGCCAGGGCCGGGGGCACAGATACGCAGTATTTT. The chain carries TRBV20-1 and TRBJ2-3, with D tentatively TRBD1 or TRBD2 (5 bases each). CDR1 is DFQATT and CDR2 is SNEGSKA in the germline V gene (reference sequence). This CDR3 spans 13 amino acids. The V end was cut by 6 bases, the J end by 1 base, with 11 bases between.

This clonotype was found many times. The chain carries TRBV12-3 or TRBV12-4 and TRBJ1-5; D is perhaps TRBD1 (5 bases). The V end was cut by 1 base, the J end by 0 bases, with 7 bases between. The CDR3 runs 15 residues. The CDR3 loop is CASSLGTLSNQPQHF. The CDR3, as DNA: TGTGCCAGCAGTTTAGGGACACTTAGCAATCAGCCCCAGCATTTT.

This clonotype has ten or more counts. The J gene is TRBJ2-7, the V gene TRBV20-1; TRBD1 matches at 9 bases. Germline CDR1 reads DFQATT; CDR2 reads SNEGSKA (reference sequence). Trimming removed 5 bases from V and 2 bases from J; junction bases left unmatched: 10. The CDR3 covers 15 residues. The CDR3, as DNA: TGCAGTGCTGAAAACAGGGGGCGAAGCCCCTACGAGCAGTACTTC. It encodes CSAENRGRSPYEQYF.

There are many counts of this clonotype. Here the CDR3 DNA reads TGTGCCAGCAGCTCACAACAGGGGGCCCCCCTCCACTTT. Translating gives CASSSQQGAPLHF. This chain joins TRBV7-3 and TRBJ1-6; 9 nucleotides line up with TRBD1. This CDR3 spans 13 amino acids. Per the germline V gene, CDR1 is SGHTA and CDR2 is FQGTGA. The trim removed 4 bases at V and 13 bases at J, leaving 5 bases unmatched.

This clonotype was detected many times. The chain joins TRBV28 to TRBJ2-7; D call uncertain. The germline gives CDR1 MDHEN, CDR2 SYDVKM. The ends were cut back, 2 bases at V and 4 bases at J, with 3 bases in the middle. The CDR3 is made up of 11 amino acids. This CDR3 reads CASSLKYEQYF. The CDR3 DNA sequence: TGTGCCAGCAGTTTAAAGTACGAGCAGTACTTC.

This chain joins TRBV11-3 and TRBJ1-4; D gene ambiguous. Between the trimmed V and J ends, which lost 6 bases and 3 bases, there was a span of 11 bases. CDR1 is SGHNT and CDR2 is YENEEA in the germline V gene. The CDR3 covers 14 residues. CDR3 protein: CASRPGKANEKLFF. The DNA of the CDR3 is TGTGCCAGCAGACCGGGGAAGGCTAATGAAAAACTGTTTTTT.

This clonotype was seen many times. CDR3 coding DNA: TGTGCCAGCAGCGAGCAGAATCAGGTTGGGGAGCTGTTTTTT. Its translation is CASSEQNQVGELFF. V is TRBV9 and J is TRBJ2-2, with D uncertain. With 3 bases removed from V and 8 bases from J, the gap between germline ends came to 14 bases. The CDR3 contains 14 residues. The germline gives CDR1 SGDLS, CDR2 YYNGEE.

This clonotype was counted many times. V usage is TRBV18 and J usage is TRBJ1-1; 7 nucleotides match TRBD1. V was clipped by 4 bases and J by 1 base; unmatched bases: 6. The CDR3 totals 15 residues. Germline V lookup: CDR1 KGHSH, CDR2 LQKENI. The CDR3 DNA follows: TGTGCCAGCTCACTCACAGGGGCCTGGAACACTGAAGCTTTCTTT. Its protein is CASSLTGAWNTEAFF.

This clonotype was counted many times. This rearrangement joins TRBV6-5 to TRBJ2-1; D uncertain. Germline lookup yields CDR1 MNHEY and CDR2 SVGAGI. This CDR3 comprises 11 residues. Trimming pared 2 bases from V and 14 bases from J, leaving 10 bases between. This CDR3 reads CASSYQAREFF. The CDR3 DNA sequence: TGTGCCAGCAGTTACCAGGCGCGAGAGTTCTTC.

On this clonotype: A read error may produce the germline difference seen at one junction end. The chain employs TRBV6-6 and TRBJ1-5; D not resolved. CDR1 is MNHNY and CDR2 is SVGAGI in the germline V gene (reference sequence). The CDR3 length is 13 residues. This CDR3 reads CASSPCAGQPQHF. In DNA, the CDR3 is TGTGCTAGCAGCCCATGCGCGGGTCAGCCCCAGCATTTT.

In this sample, this clonotype turned up many times. The rearrangement uses TRBV19 and TRBJ1-6, with TRBD1 identical over 11 bases. With 5 bases clipped from V and 7 bases from J, the junction kept 7 bases outside the gene matches. Germline CDR1 reads LNHDA; CDR2 reads SQIVND (reference sequence). There are 16 residues in the CDR3. CDR3 sequence: CASSPRTGGENSPLHF. CDR3 coding DNA: TGTGCCAGTAGTCCTCGGACAGGGGGCGAGAATTCACCCCTCCACTTT.

Many counts were recorded for this clonotype. The chain employs TRBV6-2 or TRBV6-3 and TRBJ2-1, with 11 nucleotides matching TRBD2. V trimming: 6 bases; J trimming: 4 bases; junction bases outside the gene matches: 5. Germline V gives CDR1 MNHEY, CDR2 SVGEGT. This CDR3 has 15 amino acids. This CDR3 reads CASRQGLAAYNEQFF. CDR3 DNA: TGTGCCAGCAGGCAGGGACTAGCGGCTTACAATGAGCAGTTCTTC.